Described below is a single T cell receptor beta chain sequence and its context. The CDR3 sequence is 18 residues long. Germline lookup yields CDR1 SQVTM and CDR2 ANQGSEA. V lost 1 base and J lost 1; bases outside the gene matches: 11. The sample belongs to a study of CD8+ T cells in alopecia areata. TCR sequencing used cDNA made by reverse transcription of extracted RNA. Clones were read by immunoSEQ multiplex PCR, and TCRdb kept only the in-frame ones, dropping some. The table shows about 110,000 clones, with 58% occurring only once. The sample comprised NKG2D-low CD8+ T cells sorted from blood. The chain links TRBV29-1 to TRBJ2-2, with 8 nucleotides matching TRBD1. This receptor was taken from a human donor with alopecia areata. The CDR3 DNA reads as TGCAGCGTTGAAGGGGACGGGACAGGCGACGGGAACACCGGGGAGCTGTTTTTT. Translation: CSVEGDGTGDGNTGELFF.